The 29 T cell receptor beta chains presented below share a single source sample, sequenced in a study of blood T cell repertoires in COVID-19. Clones were sequenced by immunoSEQ multiplex PCR, and TCRdb holds only the in-frame ones, with some missing. The sample lists about 160,000 clones, approximately 90% occurring once. Sequenced sample: peripheral blood. The receptor source for this set is a woman aged 60-70 years with active or convalescent COVID-19.

V usage is TRBV7-8 and J usage is TRBJ2-2, with D perhaps matching TRBD2 (5 bases). V was shortened by 1 base and J by 6 bases, with 15 bases between the two germline ends. The CDR3 has 16 residues. The germline CDR1 and CDR2 sequences are SGHVS and FQNEAQ. CDR3 loop: CASSLGGKTLPGELFF. The CDR3 DNA reads as TGTGCCAGCAGCTTAGGAGGGAAAACTCTTCCCGGGGAGCTGTTTTTT.

The chain uses TRBV5-8 and TRBJ1-1; D perhaps matches TRBD1 (6 bases). This CDR3 is 14 amino acids long. The germline CDR1 and CDR2 sequences are SGHTS and YDEGEE. V was shortened by 1 base and J by 5 bases, with 12 bases between the two germline ends. The CDR3 DNA reads TGTGCCAGCAGCTTGTGGGGGGGGCGGACTGAAGCTTTCTTT. Protein product: CASSLWGGRTEAFF.

The chain uses TRBV18 and TRBJ1-2; D is undetermined. Germline CDR1 KGHSH, CDR2 LQKENI. This CDR3 is built from 14 residues. Trimming cost V 0 bases and J 1 base, with 6 bases left between them. CDR3: CASSPPGGNYGYTF. The CDR3 coding sequence is TGTGCCAGCTCACCACCGGGAGGTAACTATGGCTACACCTTC.

The genes are TRBV7-9 and TRBJ2-1, with TRBD2 matching over 8 bases. J lost 6 bases, V lost 5 bases, and 9 bases had no gene match. The germline V gene has CDR1 SEHNR and CDR2 FQNEAQ (reference sequence). The CDR3 has 15 residues. The CDR3 DNA reads as TGTGCCAGCAGCCCCGGCGGGGGGCGGGGCAATGAGCAGTTCTTC. Amino acids: CASSPGGGRGNEQFF.

V usage is TRBV7-8 and J usage is TRBJ2-1; unclear D gene. The ends were cut back, 1 base at V and 6 bases at J, with 7 bases in the middle. The CDR3 has 13 amino acids. Germline CDR1 and CDR2: SGHVS and FQNEAQ. The CDR3 DNA reads as TGTGCCAGCAGCTTAGTGGCGGTCAATGAGCAGTTCTTC. Amino acids: CASSLVAVNEQFF.

V usage is TRBV4-3 and J usage is TRBJ2-3, with 9 bases lining up with TRBD2. Per germline, CDR1 LGHNA and CDR2 YSLEER. CDR3 length: 16 residues. Trimming removed 1 base from V and 1 base from J; junction bases left unmatched: 3. The CDR3 sequence: CASSQGSSGGTDTQYF. CDR3 coding DNA: TGCGCCAGCAGCCAAGGTTCTAGCGGGGGCACAGATACGCAGTATTTT.

The CDR3 region has the DNA TGTGCCATCAGTTCCGATGGACAGGGGAACGAGCAGTACTTC. Translating gives CAISSDGQGNEQYF. This chain links TRBV10-3 with TRBJ2-7; 9 nucleotides match TRBD1. CDR3 length: 14 residues. J lost 5 bases, V lost 5 bases, and 7 bases had no gene match. In germline, CDR1 is ENHRY, CDR2 SYGVKD.

The gene calls are TRBV27 and TRBJ1-1; 10 positions agree with TRBD1. The CDR3 spans 13 residues. In germline, CDR1 is MNHEY, CDR2 SMNVEV (reference sequence). With 7 bases clipped from V and 4 bases from J, the junction kept 3 bases outside the gene matches. DNA of the CDR3: TGTGCCAGCATACGGACAGGGGGCACTGAAGCTTTCTTT. It codes for CASIRTGGTEAFF.

V gene TRBV5-1 combines with J gene TRBJ1-6; 9 bases align to TRBD1. Germline trimming cut 4 bases from V and 7 bases from J; bases unmatched to any gene: 3. Germline V lookup: CDR1 SGHRS, CDR2 YFSETQ. This CDR3 comprises 14 residues. CDR3 sequence reads: CASSGQGSNSPLHF. In DNA form, the CDR3 reads TGCGCCAGCAGCGGACAGGGGAGCAATTCACCCCTCCACTTT. Combining the CDR3 with reference TRBV5-1 and TRBJ1-6 gives the whole variable domain KAGVTQTPRYLIKTRGQQVTLSCSPISGHRSVSWYQQTPGQGLQFLFEYFSETQRNKGNFPGRFSGRQFSNSRSEMNVSTLELGDSALYLCASSGQGSNSPLHFGNGTRLTVT.

The chain couples TRBV3-1 (or the pseudogene TRBV3-2) to TRBJ1-1; D not certain. V was shortened by 4 bases and J by 2 bases, with 5 bases between the two germline ends. The CDR3 length is 12 residues. CDR1 and CDR2 (germline): LGHDT, YNNKEL (reference sequence). The CDR3 reads CASSRTNTEAFF. Written as DNA, the CDR3 is TGTGCCAGCAGCCGGACTAACACTGAAGCTTTCTTT.

This clone appeared a few times. CDR3 nucleotides: TGTGCCAGCAGCCAAAACAGGGTTGGTTCACCCCTCCACTTT. As protein: CASSQNRVGSPLHF. The chain employs TRBV3-1 (or the pseudogene TRBV3-2) and TRBJ1-6, with a possible D match to TRBD1 (6 bases). Germline CDR1 reads LGHDT; CDR2 reads YNNKEL (reference sequence). There are 14 residues in the CDR3. V gave up 2 bases and J gave up 9 bases, with 11 bases separating them.

This sequence joins TRBV11-2 and TRBJ2-1, with 9 bases matching TRBD2. This CDR3 region has 13 residues. CDR1 and CDR2 from the germline V gene are SGHAT and FQNNGV. Trimming removed 5 bases from V and 8 bases from J; junction bases left unmatched: 4. The CDR3 bases are TGTGCCAGCAGCGGACTAGCGACCCATGAGCAGTTCTTC. Encoded protein: CASSGLATHEQFF.

The V and J genes are TRBV19 and TRBJ1-2; perhaps TRBD1 as D (5 bases). This CDR3 is 12 amino acids long. V gave up 6 bases and J gave up 2 bases, with 7 bases separating them. Per germline, CDR1 LNHDA and CDR2 SQIVND (reference sequence). CDR3: CASRDINYGYTF. CDR3 bases: TGTGCCAGTAGGGACATCAACTATGGCTACACCTTC.

The CDR3 coding sequence is TGTGCCAGCACCCCGTGGGGGGGCGTACGAAGCAATCAGCCCCAGCATTTT. Amino acid sequence: CASTPWGGVRSNQPQHF. The V call is TRBV2, the J call TRBJ1-5; D possibly corresponds to TRBD1 (6 bases). V was clipped by 7 bases and J by 1 base, with 20 bases between them. This CDR3 spans 17 amino acids. The V gene's germline CDR1 is SNHLY and CDR2 FYNNEI.

In this sample, this clone turned up once. The rearrangement uses TRBV9 and TRBJ1-3, with D uncertain. CDR1 and CDR2 (germline): SGDLS, YYNGEE. Trimming pared 0 bases from V and 0 bases from J, leaving 7 bases between. The CDR3 loop spans 15 amino acids. The CDR3 reads CASSVGALSGNTIYF. The CDR3 nucleotides read TGTGCCAGCAGCGTAGGGGCCCTCTCTGGAAACACCATATATTTT. Based on the CDR3 plus reference TRBV9 and TRBJ1-3, the full variable domain is DSGVTQTPKHLITATGQRVTLRCSPRSGDLSVYWYQQSLDQGLQFLIQYYNGEERAKGNILERFSAQQFPDLHSELNLSSLELGDSALYFCASSVGALSGNTIYFGEGSWLTVV.

The rearrangement uses TRBV6-5 and TRBJ1-6; weak D call: TRBD1 (5 bases). V was shortened by 6 bases and J by 7 bases, with 7 bases between the two germline ends. This CDR3 comprises 12 residues. Germline-derived CDR1 and CDR2 are MNHEY and SVGAGI. CDR3 nucleotides: TGTGCCAGCAGCAACAGGAATTCACCCCTCCACTTT. Translation: CASSNRNSPLHF.

This chain connects TRBV5-6 to TRBJ1-6, with D possibly matching TRBD1 (5 bases). V shed 4 bases and J shed 9 bases, with 20 bases lying between them. Germline CDR1 SGHDT, CDR2 YYEEEE. CDR3 size: 16 residues. CDR3 loop: CASSQRGRVLASPLHF. CDR3 nucleotide sequence: TGTGCCAGCAGCCAGCGGGGGAGGGTTTTAGCTTCACCCCTCCACTTT.

The chain has TRBV19 and TRBJ2-1; 8 bases fit TRBD2. J was trimmed by 10 bases and V by 5 bases; bases with no gene match: 13. In germline, CDR1 is LNHDA, CDR2 SQIVND (reference sequence). The CDR3 contains 15 residues. CDR3 region: CASSRRSGGPGEQFF. CDR3 nucleotide sequence: TGTGCCAGTAGTCGGCGTTCGGGGGGGCCAGGGGAGCAGTTCTTC.

This clone was picked up one time. The chain has TRBV18 and TRBJ1-4; D possibly corresponds to TRBD1 (5 bases). The CDR3 runs to 14 residues. Trimming pared 3 bases from V and 4 bases from J, leaving 9 bases between. Germline-derived CDR1 and CDR2 are KGHSH and LQKENI. DNA of the CDR3: TGTGCCAGCTCACCCGACAGAATTAATGAAAAACTGTTTTTT. It translates to CASSPDRINEKLFF. Variable domain in full (rest from reference TRBV18 and TRBJ1-4): NAGVMQNPRHLVRRRGQEARLRCSPMKGHSHVYWYRQLPEEGLKFMVYLQKENIIDESGMPKERFSAEFPKEGPSILRIQQVVRGDSAAYFCASSPDRINEKLFFGSGTQLSVL.

V and J are TRBV7-2 and TRBJ1-4; 11 nucleotides match TRBD1. V shed 5 bases, J shed 5 bases, and the junction held 7 bases outside the gene matches. The CDR3 spans 16 residues. From germline, CDR1 is SGHTA and CDR2 FQGNSA. The CDR3: CASSKNGQGANEKLFF. CDR3 nucleotides: TGTGCCAGCAGCAAAAATGGACAGGGGGCAAATGAAAAACTGTTTTTT.

The rearrangement uses TRBV6-5 and TRBJ2-5; maybe TRBD2 (6 bases). Trimming removed 6 bases from V and 4 bases from J, with 15 bases in between. This CDR3 has 14 residues. Per germline, CDR1 MNHEY and CDR2 SVGAGI. The CDR3, as DNA: TGTGCCAGCAGGGCACGGGGGAATGGAGAGACCCAGTACTTC. Translated: CASRARGNGETQYF.

The chain recombines TRBV6-1 with TRBJ2-1; TRBD2 matches at 7 bases. This CDR3 comprises 14 residues. Germline V gives CDR1 MNHNS, CDR2 SASEGT. J lost 5 bases, V lost 0 bases, and 1 base had no gene match. CDR3 in DNA: TGTGCCAGCAGTGAAGCGGGAGGGAACAATGAGCAGTTCTTC. Translation gives CASSEAGGNNEQFF.

The chain joins TRBV9 to TRBJ1-2, with D maybe TRBD1 (5 bases). V was clipped by 2 bases and J by 6 bases, with 11 bases between them. Per the germline V gene, CDR1 is SGDLS and CDR2 is YYNGEE. CDR3 size: 13 residues. The CDR3 sequence: CASSVGEGHGYTF. CDR3 nucleotides: TGTGCCAGCAGCGTGGGGGAGGGACATGGCTACACCTTC.

V usage is TRBV28 and J usage is TRBJ1-2; no definite D call. V lost 6 bases, J lost 5 bases, and 13 bases lay in between. In germline, CDR1 is MDHEN, CDR2 SYDVKM. This CDR3 is built from 13 residues. In nucleotides, the CDR3 is TGTGCCAGCAGCTCGGAGGCAGCATATGGCTACACCTTC. Protein product: CASSSEAAYGYTF.

The genes are TRBV27 and TRBJ1-2; tentative D call: TRBD1 (6 bases). Looked up from germline, CDR1 is MNHEY and CDR2 is SMNVEV (reference sequence). This CDR3 is 13 amino acids long. V lost 4 bases and J lost 8, with 14 bases in between. The CDR3 nucleotides are TGTGCCAGCAGTTACGGTCAGGGGCACGGCTACACCTTC. Amino acids: CASSYGQGHGYTF.

CDR3 DNA sequence: TGTGCCACCGTGTTGTGGGGGCGCGCGGTAACTGAAGCTTTCTTT. It yields the protein CATVLWGRAVTEAFF. The chain uses TRBV5-8 and TRBJ1-1; maybe TRBD1 (6 bases). The germline V gene encodes CDR1 SGHTS and CDR2 YDEGEE. The CDR3 length is 15 residues. The V and J ends lost 9 bases and 5 bases respectively, with 23 bases between them.

The J gene is TRBJ1-1, the V gene TRBV29-1; 9 nucleotides align to TRBD1. The V and J ends lost 4 bases and 10 bases, in that order; junction bases with no gene match: 7. This CDR3 contains 12 residues. The germline V gene has CDR1 SQVTM and CDR2 ANQGSEA. As DNA, the CDR3 is TGCAGCGTTGTGGGGACAGGGTCAGGAGCTTTCTTT. Translating it yields CSVVGTGSGAFF. The variable domain in full, with the rest retrieved from reference TRBV29-1 and TRBJ1-1, is SAVISQKPSRDICQRGTSLTIQCQVDSQVTMMFWYRQQPGQSLTLIATANQGSEATYESGFVIDKFPISRPNLTFSTLTVSNMSPEDSSIYLCSVVGTGSGAFFGQGTRLTVV.

J is TRBJ2-3 and V is TRBV5-4, with 10 bases lining up with TRBD1. CDR1 is SGHNT, CDR2 YYREEE, per germline (reference sequence). V was clipped by 2 bases and J by 0 bases; unmatched bases: 6. CDR3 size: 17 residues. The CDR3: CASSLGTGVISTDTQYF. As DNA, the CDR3 is TGTGCCAGCAGCTTAGGGACAGGGGTGATTAGCACAGATACGCAGTATTTT.

The chain employs TRBV4-3 and TRBJ2-7; 7 nucleotides align to TRBD1. CDR3 length: 14 residues. The germline V gene encodes CDR1 LGHNA and CDR2 YSLEER. Unmatched junction bases numbered 5, after V lost 1 base and J lost 5 bases. CDR3 DNA: TGCGCCAGCAGCCAAGGAGGTAGGGGGCACGAGCAGTACTTC. Its protein is CASSQGGRGHEQYF.